A selection of T cell receptor beta chains follows, all from one sample in a study of T cells in Graves' hyperthyroidism and ophthalmopathy. MiXCR was run by TCRdb on the multiplex PCR reads, yielding one entry per CDR3 protein. The table has more than 500,000 distinct CDR3 sequences, 16% seen once; the top ten hold about 29%. Source material: blood. These receptors were taken from a woman in her thirties with Graves' ophthalmopathy. CDR3s include the opening cysteine and the closing phenylalanine or tryptophan. The D gene is left open where the match is weak. The size of a clone is reported for some rows only, either as once, few or many, or as a class for expanded clones.

CDR3: CASSLLPLAGGEQYF
DNA: TGTGCCAGCAGTTTATTGCCACTAGCGGGAGGCGAGCAGTACTTC
V: TRBV6-2/TRBV6-3
J: TRBJ2-7
D: TRBD2
size: many

CDR3: CASSLDPPTGHSLAKNIQYF
DNA: TGTGCCAGCAGCTTAGACCCTCCGACGGGACACTCCTTAGCCAAAAACATTCAGTACTTC
V: TRBV7-2
J: TRBJ2-4
D: .
size: few

CDR3: CSAAPEQFF
DNA: TGCAGTGCCGCACCTGAGCAGTTCTTC
V: TRBV20-1
J: TRBJ2-1
D: .
size: many

CDR3: CSARDGTRKDYGYTF
DNA: TGCAGTGCTAGAGATGGGACGCGCAAAGACTATGGCTACACCTTC
V: TRBV20-1
J: TRBJ1-2
D: .
size: many

CDR3: CASSFRNRAYGYTF
DNA: TGTGCCAGCAGTTTCCGTAATCGGGCCTATGGCTACACCTTC
V: TRBV27
J: TRBJ1-2
D: .
size: few

CDR3: CASSSDPGLAGGPVSYEQYF
DNA: TGTGCCAGCAGTTCCGACCCGGGACTAGCGGGAGGGCCTGTGAGCTACGAGCAGTACTTC
V: TRBV6-2/TRBV6-3
J: TRBJ2-7
D: TRBD2
size: few

CDR3: CASSYDGLAGVEYTQYF
DNA: TGTGCCAGCAGTTACGATGGACTAGCGGGAGTTGAGTATACGCAGTATTTT
V: TRBV6-2/TRBV6-3
J: TRBJ2-3
D: TRBD2
size: .

CDR3: CASSPSVSQTGELFF
DNA: TGTGCCAGCAGTCCCTCCGTCTCCCAAACCGGGGAGCTGTTTTTT
V: TRBV6-1
J: TRBJ2-2
D: .
size: .

CDR3: CASSLITTGELFF
DNA: TGTGCCAGCAGCTTAATTACCACCGGGGAGCTGTTTTTT
V: TRBV11-3
J: TRBJ2-2
D: .
size: few

CDR3: CSASNGGPTSGNTIYF
DNA: TGCAGTGCTAGTAACGGGGGACCTACCTCTGGAAACACCATATATTTT
V: TRBV20-1
J: TRBJ1-3
D: .
size: few

CDR3: CASSPLEGIYNEQFF
DNA: TGTGCCAGCAGCCCGCTGGAGGGAATCTACAATGAGCAGTTCTTC
V: TRBV7-9
J: TRBJ2-1
D: .
size: few

CDR3: CSASLFLRQDGYTF
DNA: TGCAGTGCTAGCCTATTCCTCCGACAGGATGGCTACACCTTC
V: TRBV20-1
J: TRBJ1-2
D: .
size: many

CDR3: CASSTYSGEQFF
DNA: TGTGCCAGTAGTACCTACAGCGGGGAGCAGTTCTTC
V: TRBV19
J: TRBJ2-1
D: .
size: many

CDR3: CASSQTGGGGGAFF
DNA: TGTGCCAGCAGCCAGACAGGGGGTGGGGGGGGAGCTTTCTTT
V: TRBV28
J: TRBJ1-1
D: TRBD1
size: .

CDR3: CASSQVYYGELFF
DNA: TGTGCCAGCAGCCAAGTTTATTACGGGGAGCTGTTTTTT
V: TRBV14
J: TRBJ2-2
D: .
size: .

CDR3: CSASVAGTTDYEQYF
DNA: TGCAGTGCTAGCGTAGCCGGGACAACTGACTACGAGCAGTACTTC
V: TRBV20-1
J: TRBJ2-7
D: .
size: many

CDR3: CASSSTGDGDTQYF
DNA: TGTGCCAGCAGTTCAACCGGGGATGGGGATACGCAGTATTTT
V: TRBV28
J: TRBJ2-3
D: .
size: few

CDR3: CASSFVPGTSGETQYF
DNA: TGTGCCAGCAGCTTCGTACCCGGGACTAGCGGAGAGACCCAGTACTTC
V: TRBV7-2
J: TRBJ2-5
D: TRBD2
size: many

CDR3: CASSFGSNQPQHF
DNA: TGTGCCAGCAGTTTCGGGAGCAATCAGCCCCAGCATTTT
V: TRBV28
J: TRBJ1-5
D: .
size: many

CDR3: CASFPGQGNEQFF
DNA: TGTGCCAGCTTCCCGGGGCAGGGGAATGAGCAGTTCTTC
V: TRBV18
J: TRBJ2-1
D: .
size: many

CDR3: CASSLEGARSAETQYF
DNA: TGTGCCAGCAGCCTAGAGGGGGCGCGTTCGGCAGAGACCCAGTACTTC
V: TRBV5-4
J: TRBJ2-5
D: TRBD1
size: .

CDR3: CASSPRWGVADTQYF
DNA: TGTGCCAGCAGCCCCAGGTGGGGAGTAGCAGATACGCAGTATTTT
V: TRBV7-8
J: TRBJ2-3
D: .
size: many

CDR3: CASRPGTAEVKYEQYF
DNA: TGTGCCAGCAGACCCGGGACGGCGGAGGTAAAGTACGAGCAGTACTTC
V: TRBV7-2
J: TRBJ2-7
D: .
size: many

CDR3: CASRLSGSTFEQYF
DNA: TGTGCCAGCAGACTCAGCGGGAGCACTTTCGAGCAGTACTTC
V: TRBV28
J: TRBJ2-7
D: TRBD2
size: once

CDR3: CASSLGGRNIQYF
DNA: TGCGCCAGCAGCTTGGGGGGGCGGAACATTCAGTACTTC
V: TRBV5-1
J: TRBJ2-4
D: .
size: few

CDR3: CASSQGQVARSPLHF
DNA: TGTGCCAGCAGCCAAGGACAGGTTGCGAGGTCACCCCTCCACTTT
V: TRBV14
J: TRBJ1-6
D: .
size: .

CDR3: CASSSETASNPKNIQYF
DNA: TGTGCCAGCAGTTCCGAGACGGCGTCGAATCCCAAAAACATTCAGTACTTC
V: TRBV6-1
J: TRBJ2-4
D: .
size: .

CDR3: CSARGLGTGGMTDTQYF
DNA: TGCAGTGCTAGAGGATTAGGGACAGGGGGCATGACAGATACGCAGTATTTT
V: TRBV20-1
J: TRBJ2-3
D: TRBD1
size: .

CDR3: CASLGGQGPDTQYF
DNA: TGTGCCAGCCTAGGGGGACAGGGCCCAGATACGCAGTATTTT
V: TRBV28
J: TRBJ2-3
D: TRBD1
size: few

CDR3: CASSILATGELFF
DNA: TGTGCCAGCAGCATCCTAGCCACCGGGGAGCTGTTTTTT
V: TRBV5-5
J: TRBJ2-2
D: .
size: many

CDR3: CASSRSGRAYNEQFF
DNA: TGTGCCAGCAGCCGCAGCGGGAGGGCCTACAATGAGCAGTTCTTC
V: TRBV7-2
J: TRBJ2-1
D: TRBD2
size: many

CDR3: CAWSGYEQYF
DNA: TGTGCCTGGAGTGGTTACGAGCAGTACTTC
V: TRBV30
J: TRBJ2-7
D: .
size: many

CDR3: CASTLGRSNTDTQYF
DNA: TGTGCCAGTACACTGGGTAGGAGTAACACAGATACGCAGTATTTT
V: TRBV19
J: TRBJ2-3
D: .
size: .

CDR3: CASRVAGSVDEQFF
DNA: TGCGCCAGCAGAGTTGCGGGAAGCGTTGATGAGCAGTTCTTC
V: TRBV5-1
J: TRBJ2-1
D: .
size: .

CDR3: CASSYQGSNEQFF
DNA: TGTGCCAGCAGTTATCAGGGGTCCAATGAGCAGTTCTTC
V: TRBV6-9
J: TRBJ2-1
D: .
size: few

CDR3: CSARGQGAIEQYF
DNA: TGCAGTGCTAGGGGTCAGGGGGCGATCGAGCAGTACTTC
V: TRBV20-1
J: TRBJ2-7
D: TRBD1
size: few

CDR3: CASSQNRGLAKNIQYF
DNA: TGTGCCAGCAGTCAGAACAGGGGGTTGGCCAAAAACATTCAGTACTTC
V: TRBV12-3/TRBV12-4
J: TRBJ2-4
D: TRBD1
size: .

CDR3: CASSFGLSNQPQHF
DNA: TGTGCCAGCAGCTTCGGACTGAGCAATCAGCCCCAGCATTTT
V: TRBV7-9
J: TRBJ1-5
D: .
size: .

CDR3: CASSSDGFGDTEAFF
DNA: TGCGCCAGCAGCAGCGATGGGTTTGGGGACACTGAAGCTTTCTTT
V: TRBV5-1
J: TRBJ1-1
D: .
size: few

CDR3: CASSLTMGQGNEQFF
DNA: TGTGCCAGCAGCTTAACGATGGGACAGGGTAATGAGCAGTTCTTC
V: TRBV7-3
J: TRBJ2-1
D: TRBD1
size: few

CDR3: CASSLGQGLGLNQETQYF
DNA: TGTGCCAGCAGCTTAGGACAGGGGCTAGGCCTTAACCAAGAGACCCAGTACTTC
V: TRBV7-6
J: TRBJ2-5
D: TRBD1
size: many